These 11 T cell receptor beta chains share one sample of origin, sequenced in a study of blood T cell repertoires in COVID-19. Sequencing was performed with immunoSEQ multiplex PCR; in TCRdb, only in-frame clones are kept and a portion is missing. The sample consists of about 330,000 clones, roughly 84% of them appearing once. Material for sequencing was PBMCs or T cells enriched from blood (not recorded which). These receptors were obtained from a woman aged 25 to 39 who had recovered from COVID-19.

Comment on this clone: Other DNA sequences in this sample translate to the same CDR3. In DNA form, the CDR3 reads TGTGCCAGCAGTCCTAGCGGGGGGGCCCGGGAGACCCAGTACTTC. Translating it yields CASSPSGGARETQYF. The chain has TRBV28 and TRBJ2-5; 12 nucleotides match TRBD2. J was trimmed by 5 bases and V by 5 bases; bases with no gene match: 6. The CDR3 covers 15 residues. In germline, CDR1 is MDHEN, CDR2 SYDVKM.

The chain links TRBV21-1 to TRBJ2-5; the table calls TRBD2, which could not be checked here. TRBV21-1 is a pseudogene locus. The CDR3 extends over 16 amino acids. CDR3 in DNA: TGTGCCAGCAGCTTCGGACTCGCGGGGGGTGGAGAGACCCAGTACTTC. As protein: CASSFGLAGGGETQYF.

The V call is TRBV10-3, the J call TRBJ1-6; 9 positions agree with TRBD1. The V gene's germline CDR1 is ENHRY and CDR2 SYGVKD. The CDR3 runs to 15 residues. With V trimmed by 6 bases and J by 7 bases, 7 bases remained unmatched. Here the CDR3 reads CAISPGTGRNSPLHF. CDR3 coding DNA: TGTGCCATCAGCCCCGGGACAGGGAGGAATTCACCCCTCCACTTT.

This chain joins TRBV7-9 and TRBJ2-1, with 8 bases fitting TRBD1. Germline V gene sequence: CDR1 SEHNR, CDR2 FQNEAQ (reference sequence). The CDR3 is made up of 17 amino acids. V shed 0 bases, J shed 8 bases, and the junction held 12 bases outside the gene matches. CDR3 sequence: CASSLAGTGGQGDEQFF. CDR3 DNA sequence: TGTGCCAGCAGCTTAGCGGGCACCGGTGGACAGGGCGATGAGCAGTTCTTC.

The CDR3 nucleotides read TGCGCCAGCAGTGGCGGGGCTGCCTACGAGCAGTACTTC. Translated: CASSGGAAYEQYF. The rearrangement links TRBV10-1 to TRBJ2-7; tentatively, D is TRBD2 (6 bases). V was clipped by 4 bases and J by 2 bases, with 9 bases between them. Per germline, CDR1 WNHNN and CDR2 SYGVQD (reference sequence). The CDR3 covers 13 residues.

This rearrangement joins TRBV6-5 to TRBJ2-7, with 7 positions matching TRBD1. The germline CDR1 and CDR2 sequences are MNHEY and SVGAGI. The CDR3 is 15 amino acids. The V gene end was trimmed by 0 bases and the J gene end by 5 bases; junction bases not matched to a gene: 7. The CDR3 spells CASSYSIKGAHEQYF. As DNA, the CDR3 is TGTGCCAGCAGTTACTCGATCAAGGGGGCCCACGAGCAGTACTTC.

J is TRBJ1-1 and V is TRBV5-8, with D uncertain. Germline-derived CDR1 and CDR2 are SGHTS and YDEGEE. V was trimmed by 0 bases and J by 10 bases, leaving 10 bases between them. The CDR3 has 12 residues. This chain's CDR3 is CASSLASGIAFF. Written as DNA, the CDR3 is TGTGCCAGCAGCTTGGCCTCGGGTATAGCTTTCTTT.

This chain joins TRBV23-1 and TRBJ1-5; 10 bases align to TRBD1. TRBV23-1 is placed among ORFs of uncertain function. The CDR3 consists of 20 residues. V trimming: 3 bases; J trimming: 7 bases; junction bases outside the gene matches: 21. The CDR3 spells CASSHQNGTGEARGWQPQHF. For the CDR3, the DNA is TGCGCCAGCAGTCACCAAAACGGGACAGGGGAGGCCCGTGGTTGGCAGCCCCAGCATTTT.

The V gene is TRBV27, the J gene TRBJ2-7, with 9 bases aligning to TRBD1. V lost 2 bases, J lost 2 bases, and 4 bases stayed unmatched. Germline CDR1 reads MNHEY; CDR2 reads SMNVEV (reference sequence). The CDR3 runs 15 residues. DNA of the CDR3: TGTGCCAGCAGTTTAGGACAGGGGAAGACCTACGAGCAGTACTTC. Translating it yields CASSLGQGKTYEQYF.

The rearrangement uses TRBV27 and TRBJ2-7; unclear D gene. This CDR3 has 14 residues. The V gene's germline CDR1 is MNHEY and CDR2 SMNVEV (reference sequence). V was clipped by 2 bases and J by 0 bases, with 8 bases between them. CDR3 in DNA: TGTGCCAGCAGTTTAGGCGCTAGCTCCTACGAGCAGTACTTC. Translation: CASSLGASSYEQYF.

This clone has just a few counts. The V and J genes are TRBV7-9 and TRBJ1-1; a possible D gene is TRBD1 (6 bases). Trimming removed 5 bases from V and 4 bases from J, with 23 bases in between. The CDR3 loop spans 17 amino acids. Germline assignment: CDR1 SEHNR and CDR2 FQNEAQ (reference sequence). DNA for the CDR3: TGTGCCAGCAGCACACCCTCTCATTCAGGGGTGGGCACTGAAGCTTTCTTT. Translation gives CASSTPSHSGVGTEAFF. Combining the CDR3 with reference TRBV7-9 and TRBJ1-1 gives the whole variable domain DTGVSQNPRHKITKRGQNVTFRCDPISEHNRLYWYRQTLGQGPEFLTYFQNEAQLEKSRLLSDRFSAERPKGSFSTLEIQRTEQGDSAMYLCASSTPSHSGVGTEAFFGQGTRLTVV.